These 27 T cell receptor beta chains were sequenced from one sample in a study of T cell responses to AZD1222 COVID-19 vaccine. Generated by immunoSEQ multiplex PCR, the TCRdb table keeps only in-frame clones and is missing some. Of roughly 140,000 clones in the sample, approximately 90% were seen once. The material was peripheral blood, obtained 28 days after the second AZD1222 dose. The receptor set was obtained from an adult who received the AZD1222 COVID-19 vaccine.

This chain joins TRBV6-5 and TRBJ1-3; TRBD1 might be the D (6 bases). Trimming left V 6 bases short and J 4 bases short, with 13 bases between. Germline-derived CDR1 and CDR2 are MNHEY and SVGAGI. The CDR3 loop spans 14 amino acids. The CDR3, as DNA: TGTGCCAGCAGCCTGAGGGGGGTAGGAAACACCATATATTTT. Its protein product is CASSLRGVGNTIYF.

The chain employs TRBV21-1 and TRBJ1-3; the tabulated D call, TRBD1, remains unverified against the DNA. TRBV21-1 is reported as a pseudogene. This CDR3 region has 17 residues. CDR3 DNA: TGTGCCAGCAGCGCCAGGACAGGGACGACATCCGGAAACACCATATATTTT. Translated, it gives CASSARTGTTSGNTIYF.

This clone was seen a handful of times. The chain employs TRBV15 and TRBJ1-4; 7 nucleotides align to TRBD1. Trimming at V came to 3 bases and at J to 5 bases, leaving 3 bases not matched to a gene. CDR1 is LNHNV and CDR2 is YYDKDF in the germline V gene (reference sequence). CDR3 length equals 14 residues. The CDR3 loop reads CATSRDRTNEKLFF. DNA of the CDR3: TGTGCCACCAGCAGGGACAGGACCAATGAAAAACTGTTTTTT.

CDR3 sequence: CASSEGSTPQAFF. Written as DNA, the CDR3 is TGTGCCAGCAGCGAGGGTTCTACCCCTCAAGCTTTCTTT. The chain links TRBV6-5 to TRBJ1-1; D not certain. The ends were cut back, 6 bases at V and 9 bases at J, with 17 bases in the middle. The CDR3 has 13 residues. The germline CDR1 and CDR2 sequences are MNHEY and SVGAGI.

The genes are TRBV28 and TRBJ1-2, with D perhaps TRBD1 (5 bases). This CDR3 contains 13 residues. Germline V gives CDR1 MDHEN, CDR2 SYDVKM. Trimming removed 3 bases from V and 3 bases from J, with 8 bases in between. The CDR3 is CASSFDSYYGYTF. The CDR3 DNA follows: TGTGCCAGCAGTTTCGACAGCTACTATGGCTACACCTTC.

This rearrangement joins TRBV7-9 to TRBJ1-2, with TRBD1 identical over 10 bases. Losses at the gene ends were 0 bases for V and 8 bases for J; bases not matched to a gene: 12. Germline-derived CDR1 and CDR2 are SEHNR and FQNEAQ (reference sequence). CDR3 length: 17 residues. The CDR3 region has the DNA TGTGCCAGCAGCTTAGCCTTATCCGACAGGGGGCGATCGGGCTACACCTTC. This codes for CASSLALSDRGRSGYTF.

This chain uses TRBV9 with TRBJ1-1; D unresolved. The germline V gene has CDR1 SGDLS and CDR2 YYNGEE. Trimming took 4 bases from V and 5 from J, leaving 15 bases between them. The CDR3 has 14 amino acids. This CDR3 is CASSLGSRGTEAFF. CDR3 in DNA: TGTGCCAGCAGCCTAGGGTCGCGAGGGACTGAAGCTTTCTTT.

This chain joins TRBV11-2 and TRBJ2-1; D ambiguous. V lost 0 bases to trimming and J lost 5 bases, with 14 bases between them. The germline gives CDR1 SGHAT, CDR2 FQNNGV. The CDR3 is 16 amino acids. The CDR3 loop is CASSLDLAVFDNEQFF. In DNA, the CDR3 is TGTGCCAGCAGCTTAGATTTGGCAGTATTCGACAATGAGCAGTTCTTC.

The CDR3 DNA follows: TGTGCCAGCAGTGAAGCTGCTTGGAATGAGCAGTTCTTC. Its translation: CASSEAAWNEQFF. This chain links TRBV2 with TRBJ2-1; D is undetermined. V was cut by 0 bases and J by 7 bases, with 7 bases left in between. Germline V lookup: CDR1 SNHLY, CDR2 FYNNEI. The length of the CDR3 is 13 residues.

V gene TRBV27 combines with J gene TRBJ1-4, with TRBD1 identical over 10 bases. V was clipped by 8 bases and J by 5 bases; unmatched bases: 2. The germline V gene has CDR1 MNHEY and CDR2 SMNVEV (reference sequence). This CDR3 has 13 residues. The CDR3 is CASDRGLNEKLFF. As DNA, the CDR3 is TGTGCCAGCGACAGGGGGCTGAATGAAAAACTGTTTTTT.

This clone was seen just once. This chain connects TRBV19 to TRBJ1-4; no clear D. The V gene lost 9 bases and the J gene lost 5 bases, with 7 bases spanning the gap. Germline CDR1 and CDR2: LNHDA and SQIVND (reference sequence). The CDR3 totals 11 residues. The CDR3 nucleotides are TGTGCCAGCGAGGAGAATGAAAAACTGTTTTTT. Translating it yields CASEENEKLFF. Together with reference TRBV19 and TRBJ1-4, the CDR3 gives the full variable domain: DGGITQSPKYLFRKEGQNVTLSCEQNLNHDAMYWYRQDPGQGLRLIYYSQIVNDFQKGDIAEGYSVSREKKESFPLTVTSAQKNPTAFYLCASEENEKLFFGSGTQLSVL.

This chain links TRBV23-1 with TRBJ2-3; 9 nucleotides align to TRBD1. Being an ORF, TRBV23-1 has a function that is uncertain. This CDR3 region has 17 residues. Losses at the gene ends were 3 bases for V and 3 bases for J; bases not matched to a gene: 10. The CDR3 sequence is CASSQAGTGRGTDTQYF. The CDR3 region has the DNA TGCGCCAGCAGTCAGGCCGGGACAGGGAGGGGAACAGATACGCAGTATTTT.

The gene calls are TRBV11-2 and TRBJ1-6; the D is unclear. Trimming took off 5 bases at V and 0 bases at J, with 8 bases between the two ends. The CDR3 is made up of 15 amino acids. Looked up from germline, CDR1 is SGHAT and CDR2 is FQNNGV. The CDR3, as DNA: TGTGCCAGCAGCCCACTTAGCTCCTATAATTCACCCCTCCACTTT. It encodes CASSPLSSYNSPLHF. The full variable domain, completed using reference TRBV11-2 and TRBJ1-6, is EAGVAQSPRYKIIEKRQSVAFWCNPISGHATLYWYQQILGQGPKLLIQFQNNGVVDDSQLPKDRFSAERLKGVDSTLKIQPAKLEDSAVYLCASSPLSSYNSPLHFGNGTRLTVT.

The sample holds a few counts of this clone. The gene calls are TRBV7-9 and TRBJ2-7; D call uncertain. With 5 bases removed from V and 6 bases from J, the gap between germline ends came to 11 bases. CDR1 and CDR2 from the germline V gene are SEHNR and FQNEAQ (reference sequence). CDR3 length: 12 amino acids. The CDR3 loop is CASSPQSLEQYF. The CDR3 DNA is TGTGCCAGCAGCCCACAGTCGCTCGAGCAGTACTTC. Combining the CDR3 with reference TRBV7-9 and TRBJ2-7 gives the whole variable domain DTGVSQNPRHKITKRGQNVTFRCDPISEHNRLYWYRQTLGQGPEFLTYFQNEAQLEKSRLLSDRFSAERPKGSFSTLEIQRTEQGDSAMYLCASSPQSLEQYFGPGTRLTVT.

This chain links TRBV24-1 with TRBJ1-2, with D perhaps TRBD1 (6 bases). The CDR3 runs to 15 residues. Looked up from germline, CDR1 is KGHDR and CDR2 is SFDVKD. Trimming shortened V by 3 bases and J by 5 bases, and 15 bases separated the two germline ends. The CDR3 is CATSDRLTGKYGYTF. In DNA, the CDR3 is TGTGCCACCAGTGATAGGCTGACAGGCAAATATGGCTACACCTTC.

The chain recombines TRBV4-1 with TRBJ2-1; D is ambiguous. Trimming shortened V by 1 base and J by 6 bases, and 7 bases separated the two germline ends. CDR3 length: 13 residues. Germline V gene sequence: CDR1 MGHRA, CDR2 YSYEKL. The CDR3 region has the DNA TGCGCCAGCAGCCAAGTAAATCGCAATGAGCAGTTCTTC. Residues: CASSQVNRNEQFF.

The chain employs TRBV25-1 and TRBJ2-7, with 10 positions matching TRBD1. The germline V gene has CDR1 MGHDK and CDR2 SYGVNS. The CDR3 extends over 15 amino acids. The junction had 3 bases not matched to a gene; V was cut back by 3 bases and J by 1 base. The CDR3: CASSETGGASYEQYF. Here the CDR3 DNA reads TGTGCCAGCAGTGAGACAGGGGGCGCATCCTACGAGCAGTACTTC.

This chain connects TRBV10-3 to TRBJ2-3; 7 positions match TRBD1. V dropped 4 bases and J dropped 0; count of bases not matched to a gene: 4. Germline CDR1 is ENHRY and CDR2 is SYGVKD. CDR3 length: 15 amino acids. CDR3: CAISAGQMSTDTQYF. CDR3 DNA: TGTGCCATCAGTGCGGGACAGATGAGCACAGATACGCAGTATTTT.

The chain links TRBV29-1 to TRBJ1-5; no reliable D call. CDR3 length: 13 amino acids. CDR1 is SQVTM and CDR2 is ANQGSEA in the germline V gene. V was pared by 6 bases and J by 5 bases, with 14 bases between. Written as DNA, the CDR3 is TGCAGCGTGAGGGAGGGCGGCGATCAGCCCCAGCATTTT. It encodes CSVREGGDQPQHF.

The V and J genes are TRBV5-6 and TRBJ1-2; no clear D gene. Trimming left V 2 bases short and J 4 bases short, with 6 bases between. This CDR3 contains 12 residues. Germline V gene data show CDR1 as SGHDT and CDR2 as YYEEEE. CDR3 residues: CASSLRAYGYTF. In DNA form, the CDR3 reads TGTGCCAGCAGCTTACGGGCCTATGGCTACACCTTC. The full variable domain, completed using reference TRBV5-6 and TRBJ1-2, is DAGVTQSPTHLIKTRGQQVTLRCSPKSGHDTVSWYQQALGQGPQFIFQYYEEEERQRGNFPDRFSGHQFPNYSSELNVNALLLGDSALYLCASSLRAYGYTFGSGTRLTVV.

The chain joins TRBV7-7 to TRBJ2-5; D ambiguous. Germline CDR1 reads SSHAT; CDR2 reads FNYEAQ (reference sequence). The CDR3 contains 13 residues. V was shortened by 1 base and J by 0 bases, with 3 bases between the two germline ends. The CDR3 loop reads CASSLGYQETQYF. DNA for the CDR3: TGTGCCAGCAGCTTAGGGTACCAAGAGACCCAGTACTTC.

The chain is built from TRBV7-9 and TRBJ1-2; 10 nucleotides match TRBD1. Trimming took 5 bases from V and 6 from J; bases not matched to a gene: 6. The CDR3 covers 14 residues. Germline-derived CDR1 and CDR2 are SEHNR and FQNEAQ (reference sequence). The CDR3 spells CASSQGQGDDGYTF. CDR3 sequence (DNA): TGTGCCAGCAGCCAAGGACAGGGGGATGATGGCTACACCTTC. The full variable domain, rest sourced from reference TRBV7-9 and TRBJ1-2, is DTGVSQNPRHKITKRGQNVTFRCDPISEHNRLYWYRQTLGQGPEFLTYFQNEAQLEKSRLLSDRFSAERPKGSFSTLEIQRTEQGDSAMYLCASSQGQGDDGYTFGSGTRLTVV.

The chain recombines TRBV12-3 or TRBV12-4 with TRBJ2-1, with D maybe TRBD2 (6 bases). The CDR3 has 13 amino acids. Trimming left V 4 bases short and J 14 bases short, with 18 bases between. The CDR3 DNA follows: TGTGCCAGCAGTTCCCTCGGGACTTCAGATGAGTTCTTC. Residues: CASSSLGTSDEFF.

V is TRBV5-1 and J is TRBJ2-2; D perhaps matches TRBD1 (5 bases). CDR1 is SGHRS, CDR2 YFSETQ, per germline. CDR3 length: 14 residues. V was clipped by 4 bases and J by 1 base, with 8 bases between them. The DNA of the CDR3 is TGCGCCAGCAGCCCACAGGTGAACACCGGGGAGCTGTTTTTT. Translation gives CASSPQVNTGELFF. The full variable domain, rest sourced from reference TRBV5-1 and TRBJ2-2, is KAGVTQTPRYLIKTRGQQVTLSCSPISGHRSVSWYQQTPGQGLQFLFEYFSETQRNKGNFPGRFSGRQFSNSRSEMNVSTLELGDSALYLCASSPQVNTGELFFGEGSRLTVL.

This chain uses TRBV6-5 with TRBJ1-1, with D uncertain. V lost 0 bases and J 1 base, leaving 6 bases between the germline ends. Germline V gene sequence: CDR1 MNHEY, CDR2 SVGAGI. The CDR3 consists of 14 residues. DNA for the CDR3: TGTGCCAGCAGTTACTCAGGAGAGAACACTGAAGCTTTCTTT. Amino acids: CASSYSGENTEAFF.

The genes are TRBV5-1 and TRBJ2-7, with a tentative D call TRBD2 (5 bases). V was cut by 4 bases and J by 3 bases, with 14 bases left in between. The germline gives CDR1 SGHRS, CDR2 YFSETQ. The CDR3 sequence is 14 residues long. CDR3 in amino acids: CASSLSGEGYEQYF. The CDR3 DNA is TGCGCCAGCAGCCTCTCCGGGGAAGGCTACGAGCAGTACTTC.

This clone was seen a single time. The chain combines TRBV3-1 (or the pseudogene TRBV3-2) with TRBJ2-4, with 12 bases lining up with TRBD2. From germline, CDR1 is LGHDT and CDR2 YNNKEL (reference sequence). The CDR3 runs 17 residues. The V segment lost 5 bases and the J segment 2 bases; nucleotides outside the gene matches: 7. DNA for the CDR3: TGTGCCAGCAGCTTCCGGACTAGCGGGATGACCAAAAACATTCAGTACTTC. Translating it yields CASSFRTSGMTKNIQYF.